Given below is one T cell receptor (beta chain) in context. How the authors handled the data: From reference gene primer amplification, estimates of nucleated cell counts were derived. Generated by immunoSEQ multiplex PCR, the TCRdb table keeps only in-frame clones and is missing some. That table gives V, J and clone size, and the DNA gave D and trimming. The sample records about 110,000 clones, approximately 84% being singletons. This sample is drawn from a study of blood T cell repertoires in COVID-19. As for the study in general: Samples taken during acute and convalescent COVID-19 were collected in the United States, Italy and Spain. Sources were T cells, B-cell-depleted T cells, or PBMCs; the material itself was cDNA or gDNA.

The V and J ends lost 5 bases and 7 bases, in that order; junction bases with no gene match: 6. CDR3 length: 14 residues. The V gene's germline CDR1 is MGHDK and CDR2 SYGVNS. The rearrangement uses TRBV25-1 and TRBJ2-1; 9 bases map to TRBD1. Sequenced: peripheral blood. The TCR sequence derives from a woman between 45 and 65 years old with acute or convalescent COVID-19. CDR3 residues: CASSIQGAGNEQFF. The DNA of the CDR3 is TGTGCCAGCAGTATACAGGGGGCGGGGAATGAGCAGTTCTTC.